The sequence of this T cell receptor (beta chain) was determined in a study of blood T cell repertoires in COVID-19. The repertoire was sequenced with immunoSEQ multiplex PCR; TCRdb's copy has only in-frame clones and lacks some. The table shows fewer than 200,000 clones, with about 86% occurring only once. Trimming cost V 8 bases and J 3 bases, with 8 bases left between them. The CDR3 is 12 residues long. Germline V gene data show CDR1 as LNHDA and CDR2 as SQIVND (reference sequence). The source material was peripheral blood. This chain uses TRBV19 with TRBJ2-1, with D possibly matching TRBD2 (6 bases). This TCR derives from a man aged 45-65 years with active or convalescent COVID-19. CDR3 loop: CASGGFYNEQFF. The CDR3 DNA reads as TGTGCCAGTGGGGGGTTCTACAATGAGCAGTTCTTC.